The present T cell receptor beta chain was sequenced within a study of human CD8 memory T cell subsets. Study results and caveats: The T cell repertoires of the stem-like memory and precursor exhausted subsets exhibited minimal overlap with one another. Estimation with Chao1 suggested higher diversity among stem-like memory T cells relative to precursor exhausted T cells.

For this clonotype: The antigen is not known.

TCR beta was sequenced from UMI-tagged 5' RACE libraries. With the 5' RACE reads reprocessed, TCRdb shows one record per CDR3 protein and no DNA. The table lists some 4,100 distinct CDR3 sequences. The authors isolated the PBMC from buffy coats of healthy donors. The CDR3 sequence is 14 residues long. Germline V gene lookup returns CDR1 SGHKS and CDR2 YYEKEE (reference sequence). Sequences were obtained from CD8+ effector memory T cells (TEM) sorted from PBMCs. Documented subset: effector memory CD8 T cells, CCR7- CD45RO+ CD95+. The receptor comes from a human donor in good health. The chain uses TRBV5-5 and TRBJ1-1. CDR3 protein: CASSLDTMNTEAFF.